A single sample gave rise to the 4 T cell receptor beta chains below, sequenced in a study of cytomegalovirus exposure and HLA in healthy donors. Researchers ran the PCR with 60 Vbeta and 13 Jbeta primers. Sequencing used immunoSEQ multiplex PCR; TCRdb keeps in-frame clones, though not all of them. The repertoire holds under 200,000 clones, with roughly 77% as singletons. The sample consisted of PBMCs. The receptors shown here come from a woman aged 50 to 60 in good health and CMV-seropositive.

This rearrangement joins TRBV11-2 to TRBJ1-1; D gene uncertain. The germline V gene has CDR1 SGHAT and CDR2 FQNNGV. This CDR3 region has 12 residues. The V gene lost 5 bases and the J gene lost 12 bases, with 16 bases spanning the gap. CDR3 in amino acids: CASSLSPFGPFF. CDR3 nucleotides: TGTGCCAGCAGCCTGTCCCCTTTTGGGCCTTTCTTT.

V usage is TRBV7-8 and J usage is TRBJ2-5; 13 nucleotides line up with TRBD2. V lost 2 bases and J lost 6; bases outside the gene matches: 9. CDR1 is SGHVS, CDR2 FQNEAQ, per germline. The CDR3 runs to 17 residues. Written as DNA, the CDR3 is TGTGCCAGCAGCTTAACCATCACTAGCGGGAGGGGTAAGACCCAGTACTTC. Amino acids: CASSLTITSGRGKTQYF.

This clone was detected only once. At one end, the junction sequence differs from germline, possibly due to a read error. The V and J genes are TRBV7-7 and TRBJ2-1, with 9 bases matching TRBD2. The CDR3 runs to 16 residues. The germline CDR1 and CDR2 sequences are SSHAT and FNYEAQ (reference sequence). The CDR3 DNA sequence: TGTGCTAGCAGCCCATTAGCGGGAGAAGGGGCGGGTGAGCAGTTCTTC. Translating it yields CASSPLAGEGAGEQFF.

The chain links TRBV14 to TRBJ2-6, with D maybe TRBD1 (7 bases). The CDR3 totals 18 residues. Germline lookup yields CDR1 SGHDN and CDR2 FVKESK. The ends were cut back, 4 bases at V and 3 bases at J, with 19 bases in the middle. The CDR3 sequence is CASSPPTGRSNGANVLTF. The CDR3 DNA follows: TGTGCCAGCAGCCCCCCGACAGGGAGGTCTAATGGGGCCAACGTCCTGACTTTC.